This TCR beta chain was sequenced during a study of early T cells in non-severe SARS-CoV-2 infection. This CDR3 is 16 amino acids long. J lost 5 bases, V lost 4 bases, and 9 bases had no gene match. CDR1 and CDR2 from the germline V gene are MDHEN and SYDVKM. TCRdb re-called the 5' RACE reads with MiXCR, one entry per CDR3 protein. The sample has 55,000 to 75,000 distinct CDR3 sequences; roughly 7.7% are singletons. This clonotype was picked up a small number of times. This TCR came from an adult who was a healthcare worker with PCR-confirmed SARS-CoV-2 infection or an uninfected control (not recorded which). The material sequenced was whole blood. The rearrangement links TRBV28 to TRBJ2-3, with 10 bases aligning to TRBD2. The DNA of the CDR3 is TGTGCCAGCAGTTCCCCCGGTAGCGGGAGGATAGATACGCAGTATTTT. It codes for CASSSPGSGRIDTQYF.